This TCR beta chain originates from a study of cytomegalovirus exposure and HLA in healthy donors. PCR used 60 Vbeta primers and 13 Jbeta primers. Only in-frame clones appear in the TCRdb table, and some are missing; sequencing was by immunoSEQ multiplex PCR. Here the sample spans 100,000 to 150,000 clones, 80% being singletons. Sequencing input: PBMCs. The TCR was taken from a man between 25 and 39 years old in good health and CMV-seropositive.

CDR3 in DNA: TGTGCCACCCCCAGGACAGCCGCTTCTGGGGCCAACGTCCTGACTTTC. This codes for CATPRTAASGANVLTF. J is TRBJ2-6 and V is TRBV25-1; a weak D match, TRBD1 (6 bases). CDR1 and CDR2 from the germline V gene are MGHDK and SYGVNS. V shed 10 bases and J shed 1 base, with 17 bases lying between them. The CDR3 contains 16 residues. Variable domain in full (rest from reference TRBV25-1 and TRBJ2-6): EADIYQTPRYLVIGTGKKITLECSQTMGHDKMYWYQQDPGMELHLIHYSYGVNSTEKGDLSSESTVSRIRTEHFPLTLESARPSHTSQYLCATPRTAASGANVLTFGAGSRLTVL.